Presented here are 2 T cell receptor beta chains from one specimen sequenced in a study of T cell clones after liver transplantation. Method: immunoSEQ multiplex PCR; TCRdb's copy keeps in-frame clones and lacks some. The table has about 58,000 clones, approximately 70% seen once; the top ten hold approximately 2.6%. The material sequenced was CD4+ T cells from blood, taken at the approximately 16-month timepoint. The receptors originated from a human patient who received a liver transplant. Some T cells may be graft donor cells.

This clone was seen a single time. Additional DNA sequences in this sample encode the identical CDR3. This sequence joins TRBV27 and TRBJ2-7, with 8 bases that match TRBD1. The germline V gene has CDR1 MNHEY and CDR2 SMNVEV (reference sequence). Trimming cost V 5 bases and J 4 bases; bases outside gene matches: 7. The CDR3 loop spans 14 amino acids. The CDR3, as DNA: TGTGCCAGCAGTCAACAGGGGGGTTCTTACGAGCAGTACTTC. Translating it yields CASSQQGGSYEQYF.

The chain employs TRBV6-5 and TRBJ1-2, with D hard to call. The CDR3 length is 15 residues. Deletions cut 7 bases from V and 3 bases from J, with 18 bases between. Germline assignment: CDR1 MNHEY and CDR2 SVGAGI. DNA for the CDR3: TGTGCCAGCAACCCCTCGGTGTGGGGTGACTATGGCTACACCTTC. It yields the protein CASNPSVWGDYGYTF.